This TCR beta chain stems from a study of T-cell reconstitution after alpha-beta-depleted transplantation in children. General observations from the study: Newly generated T cells supplied most T-cell counts and diversity one year post-transplant.

This clonotype was counted ten times or more. Its antigen is still unknown. It was with unique molecular identifiers that the TCRbeta library was prepared. MiXCR, applied by TCRdb to the PCR reads, yields one record per CDR3 protein. The sample has 200,000 to 300,000 distinct CDR3 sequences; approximately 8.9% are singletons. The origin of this receptor is a male patient younger than 18 who had a stem cell transplant for acute lymphoblastic leukemia, so the T cells may come from the graft donor. Sequencing was performed on PBMCs, mostly from graft donor cells, taken 180 days after TCRalphabeta/CD19-depleted stem cell transplant.

CDR3 nucleotide sequence: TGTGCCAGCAGCCTAGGACCCCGGGGATGGGTCGAGCAGTACTTC. This translates into CASSLGPRGWVEQYF. The chain uses TRBV28 and TRBJ2-7; a weak D match, TRBD2 (5 bases). V was pared by 6 bases and J by 6 bases, with 21 bases between. The germline V gene has CDR1 MDHEN and CDR2 SYDVKM. The length of the CDR3 is 15 residues.